A single T cell receptor (beta chain) is shown here with its context. The data were produced by immunoSEQ multiplex PCR, yet TCRdb's version contains in-frame clones alone and is incomplete. The sample records roughly 150,000 clones, approximately 91% being singletons. This specimen comes from a study of T cell responses to AZD1222 COVID-19 vaccine. The CDR3 is 12 residues long. V lost 2 bases to trimming and J lost 3 bases, with 5 bases between them. Germline V lookup: CDR1 MDHEN, CDR2 SYDVKM. The rearrangement uses TRBV28 and TRBJ2-7; D might be TRBD1 (5 bases). The sequence derives from an adult in good health. The sample in question was peripheral blood, obtained on day 0 of AZD1222 vaccination. The CDR3 region is CASSLQGYEQYF. The CDR3 coding sequence is TGTGCCAGCAGTTTACAGGGCTACGAGCAGTACTTC.